The rows below give T cell receptor beta chains drawn from one sample of a study of blood T cell repertoires in COVID-19. Some clones are missing from TCRdb's copy, which holds only in-frame ones; the method was immunoSEQ multiplex PCR. The sample comprises 100,000 to 150,000 clones, roughly 80% of which are singletons, and 6.5% to 9.5% rests with the top ten. The sample comprised peripheral blood. The receptors stem from a human donor in a cohort sampled during active COVID-19. CDR3s include the opening cysteine and the closing phenylalanine or tryptophan. D genes are given only for firm matches. Clone size is stated in some rows and not others, as once, few, many or a class when expanded.

clone_size: -
v_call: TRBV28
j_call: TRBJ1-1
d_call: -
cdr3_nt: TGTGCCAGCAGTTTAGGCAGCGAACGGACTGAAGCTTTCTTT
cdr3_aa: CASSLGSERTEAFF

clone_size: -
v_call: TRBV5-1
j_call: TRBJ1-4
d_call: -
cdr3_nt: TGCGCCAGCAGCTTGGGTGACAGACCAACTAATGAAAAACTGTTTTTT
cdr3_aa: CASSLGDRPTNEKLFF

clone_size: -
v_call: TRBV11-2
j_call: TRBJ1-1
d_call: TRBD1
cdr3_nt: TGTGCCAGCAGCCAGGGACAGGGAGGGACTGAAGCTTTCTTT
cdr3_aa: CASSQGQGGTEAFF

clone_size: -
v_call: TRBV4-1
j_call: TRBJ2-7
d_call: TRBD1
cdr3_nt: TGCGCCAGCAGCCACGGGACAGGGGGCGAGCAGTACTTC
cdr3_aa: CASSHGTGGEQYF

clone_size: -
v_call: TRBV5-8
j_call: TRBJ1-1
d_call: TRBD1
cdr3_nt: TGTGCCAGCACCATAGGACAGGATTGGGAGAACACTGAAGCTTTCTTT
cdr3_aa: CASTIGQDWENTEAFF

clone_size: -
v_call: TRBV10-1
j_call: TRBJ2-2
d_call: -
cdr3_nt: TGCGCCAGCAGTGAGCTCCTCACCGGGGAGCTGTTTTTT
cdr3_aa: CASSELLTGELFF

clone_size: -
v_call: TRBV4-1
j_call: TRBJ2-7
d_call: -
cdr3_nt: TGCGCCAGCAGCCGCGGAAACGGCTACGAGCAGTACTTC
cdr3_aa: CASSRGNGYEQYF

clone_size: -
v_call: TRBV9
j_call: TRBJ2-7
d_call: -
cdr3_nt: TGTGCCAGCAGCTTTTCACAGAACTCCTACGAGCAGTACTTC
cdr3_aa: CASSFSQNSYEQYF

clone_size: few
v_call: TRBV27
j_call: TRBJ2-2
d_call: TRBD1
cdr3_nt: TGTGCCAGCAGTTTATACGACAGGGCCCCCGGGGAGCTGTTTTTT
cdr3_aa: CASSLYDRAPGELFF

clone_size: -
v_call: TRBV4-1
j_call: TRBJ1-2
d_call: -
cdr3_nt: TGCGCCAGCAGCCAATTCTACCTCAGGGATGCATCTAGTGGCTACACCTTC
cdr3_aa: CASSQFYLRDASSGYTF

clone_size: few
v_call: TRBV28
j_call: TRBJ1-4
d_call: -
cdr3_nt: TGTGCCAGCAGTTTTCCCAGGGGAACTAATGAAAAACTGTTTTTT
cdr3_aa: CASSFPRGTNEKLFF

clone_size: -
v_call: TRBV7-2
j_call: TRBJ2-6
d_call: TRBD2
cdr3_nt: TGTGCCAGCAGCTTCAGGACTAGCGGGGGCTTTGCTGGGGCCAACGTCCTGACTTTC
cdr3_aa: CASSFRTSGGFAGANVLTF

clone_size: -
v_call: TRBV23-1
j_call: TRBJ2-6
d_call: -
cdr3_nt: TGCGCCAGCAGTCTGGACGACAAGGGGACTGGGGCCAACGTCCTGACTTTC
cdr3_aa: CASSLDDKGTGANVLTF

clone_size: -
v_call: TRBV12-3/TRBV12-4
j_call: TRBJ2-7
d_call: -
cdr3_nt: TGTGCCAGCAGTTTAGGAGGATTATACGAGCAGTACTTC
cdr3_aa: CASSLGGLYEQYF

clone_size: -
v_call: TRBV7-9
j_call: TRBJ1-6
d_call: -
cdr3_nt: TGTGCCAGCAGCTTTGGGGGCATCTATAATTCACCCCTCCACTTT
cdr3_aa: CASSFGGIYNSPLHF

clone_size: -
v_call: TRBV30
j_call: TRBJ1-4
d_call: -
cdr3_nt: TGTGCCTGGAGCAGGGCATCAAGTAATGAAAAACTGTTTTTT
cdr3_aa: CAWSRASSNEKLFF

clone_size: -
v_call: TRBV7-9
j_call: TRBJ2-7
d_call: -
cdr3_nt: TGTGCCAGCAGCTTGGATCGGGGTTCGGTCGAGCAGTACTTC
cdr3_aa: CASSLDRGSVEQYF

clone_size: -
v_call: TRBV6-1
j_call: TRBJ2-7
d_call: TRBD2
cdr3_nt: TGTGCCAGCAGTGAAGGATTGCGGGGGGGCTACGAGCAGTACTTC
cdr3_aa: CASSEGLRGGYEQYF

clone_size: -
v_call: TRBV12-3/TRBV12-4
j_call: TRBJ2-7
d_call: TRBD2
cdr3_nt: TGTGCCAGCAGTCCCGGGACTACCTACGAGCAGTACTTC
cdr3_aa: CASSPGTTYEQYF

clone_size: -
v_call: TRBV10-2
j_call: TRBJ1-5
d_call: TRBD1
cdr3_nt: TGCGCCAGTCGACAGGGATATAGCAATCAGCCCCAGCATTTT
cdr3_aa: CASRQGYSNQPQHF